This is a list of T cell receptor beta chains from one sample in a study of T-cell memory formation after mild COVID-19. TCRdb processed the 5' RACE reads anew with MiXCR; each CDR3 protein has one entry. The table lists 200,000 to 250,000 distinct CDR3 sequences, around 25% of them singletons. Sequenced input: PBMCs or a T cell subset sorted from them (not recorded which). The origin of the receptors is an adult woman who had mild COVID-19 (a few samples of this study predate the infection). Cell type and time point are not known. The CDR3 runs from the conserved cysteine through the conserved F or W. A D gene is named only where the DNA matches it firmly. Only some rows state a clone size, as once, few, many or a class for expanded clones.

clone_size	j_call	d_call	v_call	cdr3_aa	cdr3_nt
many	TRBJ2-7	TRBD2	TRBV20-1	CSAQTGGATYEQYF	TGCAGTGCTCAGACGGGGGGAGCAACCTACGAGCAGTACTTC
-	TRBJ1-1	-	TRBV4-1	CASSHISKGDGIEAFF	TGCGCCAGCAGCCATATTTCCAAGGGGGACGGGATTGAAGCTTTCTTT
once	TRBJ1-1	-	TRBV5-1	CASSLERGTEAFF	TGCGCCAGCAGCTTGGAAAGGGGCACTGAAGCTTTCTTT
few	TRBJ2-2	TRBD2	TRBV5-1	CASSFYELAANTGELFF	TGCGCCAGCAGCTTCTACGAACTAGCGGCAAACACCGGGGAGCTGTTTTTT
few	TRBJ2-1	-	TRBV10-3	CAISESPNEQFF	TGTGCCATCAGTGAGTCTCCCAATGAGCAGTTCTTC
once	TRBJ2-2	-	TRBV5-1	CASSFPPSNTGELFF	TGCGCCAGCAGCTTCCCCCCATCGAACACCGGGGAGCTGTTTTTT
-	TRBJ2-7	TRBD1	TRBV19	CASSKGQGTYEQYF	TGTGCCAGTAGTAAGGGACAGGGGACTTACGAGCAGTACTTC
-	TRBJ2-5	TRBD2	TRBV18	CASSPTSGTRETQYF	TGTGCCAGCTCACCAACTAGCGGGACCCGAGAGACCCAGTACTTC
-	TRBJ1-5	TRBD1	TRBV7-8	CASSPTGTGGNQPQHF	TGTGCCAGCAGCCCTACTGGGACAGGGGGTAATCAGCCCCAGCATTTT
few	TRBJ2-3	TRBD2	TRBV12-3/TRBV12-4	CASSSILAGGDTQYF	TGTGCCAGCAGTTCCATACTAGCGGGGGGAGATACGCAGTATTTT
-	TRBJ2-7	TRBD1	TRBV20-1	CSAERQGGYEQYF	TGCAGTGCCGAGAGACAGGGGGGCTACGAGCAGTACTTC
-	TRBJ2-2	-	TRBV5-8	CASSLDVGPNTGELFF	TGTGCCAGCAGCTTGGATGTGGGGCCGAACACCGGGGAGCTGTTTTTT
-	TRBJ1-1	-	TRBV6-5	CASTNGAGPTEAFF	TGTGCCAGCACAAACGGGGCAGGGCCCACTGAAGCTTTCTTT
few	TRBJ2-2	-	TRBV7-6	CASSKQGSTGELFF	TGTGCCAGCAGCAAACAGGGAAGCACCGGGGAGCTGTTTTTT
-	TRBJ1-2	TRBD1	TRBV20-1	CSARDTKFGQANGYTF	TGCAGTGCTAGAGACACAAAGTTTGGACAGGCAAATGGCTACACCTTC
few	TRBJ2-5	-	TRBV3-1	CASSQEPGGFEETQYF	TGTGCCAGCAGCCAAGAACCTGGGGGGTTTGAAGAGACCCAGTACTTC
-	TRBJ2-5	TRBD2	TRBV9	CASSVDGSGGAGETQYF	TGTGCCAGCAGCGTAGACGGTAGCGGGGGGGCCGGAGAGACCCAGTACTTC
few	TRBJ1-2	-	TRBV20-1	CSASSAVQVYGYTF	TGCAGTGCTAGTTCTGCGGTTCAGGTCTATGGCTACACCTTC
-	TRBJ2-5	TRBD1	TRBV20-1	CSARQGARETQYF	TGCAGTGCGAGGCAGGGGGCCCGAGAGACCCAGTACTTC
-	TRBJ1-3	-	TRBV15	CATSRVGGILSGNTIYF	TGTGCCACCAGCAGAGTCGGCGGAATTCTCTCTGGAAACACCATATATTTT
-	TRBJ2-5	-	TRBV7-9	CASSLWGKETQYF	TGTGCCAGCAGCTTATGGGGGAAAGAGACCCAGTACTTC
few	TRBJ2-2	TRBD1	TRBV6-5	CASSYGRGDRGTGELFF	TGTGCCAGCAGTTACGGGCGGGGGGACAGGGGGACCGGGGAGCTGTTTTTT
few	TRBJ2-7	-	TRBV6-2/TRBV6-3	CASSYNIWDRSYEQYF	TGTGCCAGCAGTTATAATATCTGGGATAGATCCTACGAGCAGTACTTC
-	TRBJ2-4	TRBD2	TRBV2	CASSELSGRAKNIQYF	TGTGCCAGCAGTGAATTGAGCGGGAGGGCCAAAAACATTCAGTACTTC
few	TRBJ1-2	TRBD1	TRBV29-1	CSVEGEETGFGYGYTF	TGCAGCGTTGAAGGGGAGGAGACAGGGTTCGGCTATGGCTACACCTTC
-	TRBJ2-3	TRBD2	TRBV7-9	CASTSSGFHTDTQYF	TGTGCCAGCACCTCTAGCGGATTTCACACAGATACGCAGTATTTT
-	TRBJ2-3	TRBD1	TRBV5-1	CASSSGQTLTDTQYF	TGCGCCAGCAGCTCGGGACAGACCCTCACAGATACGCAGTATTTT
many	TRBJ2-2	TRBD1	TRBV7-9	CASQRQGDTGELFF	TGTGCCAGCCAAAGACAGGGGGACACCGGGGAGCTGTTTTTT
-	TRBJ1-1	-	TRBV5-1	CASSLDPGTTSTEAFF	TGCGCCAGCAGCTTGGACCCCGGGACTACTAGCACTGAAGCTTTCTTT
-	TRBJ1-2	TRBD1	TRBV27	CASSSWDRRDYGYTF	TGTGCCAGCAGTTCATGGGACAGGAGGGACTATGGCTACACCTTC
-	TRBJ2-5	-	TRBV7-2	CASTFDSPETQYF	TGTGCCAGCACCTTCGACTCTCCGGAGACCCAGTACTTC
-	TRBJ2-5	TRBD1	TRBV7-9	CASSSHRGQETQYF	TGTGCCAGCAGCTCACACAGGGGCCAAGAGACCCAGTACTTC
-	TRBJ2-7	-	TRBV12-3/TRBV12-4	CASRSGVTYEQYF	TGTGCCAGCCGGTCCGGGGTGACCTACGAGCAGTACTTC
-	TRBJ2-5	TRBD1	TRBV30	CAWSVKGALETQYF	TGTGCCTGGAGTGTAAAGGGGGCGTTGGAGACCCAGTACTTC
few	TRBJ2-1	-	TRBV7-8	CASSLLGAAVNNEQFF	TGTGCCAGCAGCTTACTAGGGGCAGCGGTCAACAATGAGCAGTTCTTC
few	TRBJ1-6	-	TRBV5-1	CASSLDLGKQSPLHF	TGCGCCAGCAGCTTGGATCTAGGGAAGCAATCACCCCTCCACTTT
few	TRBJ2-1	TRBD2	TRBV6-5	CASSYTGLAGGYNEQFF	TGTGCCAGCAGTTACACGGGACTAGCGGGAGGTTACAATGAGCAGTTCTTC
-	TRBJ2-3	-	TRBV29-1	CSADREFTDTQYF	TGCAGCGCTGACCGGGAATTCACAGATACGCAGTATTTT
-	TRBJ2-5	-	TRBV3-1	CASSQQGRSQETQYF	TGTGCCAGCAGCCAACAGGGAAGATCCCAAGAGACCCAGTACTTC
few	TRBJ2-1	-	TRBV12-3/TRBV12-4	CASSLLLDSEQFF	TGTGCCAGCAGCCTACTATTGGACTCGGAGCAGTTCTTC
once	TRBJ2-7	TRBD1	TRBV6-1	CASRVLGQGYEQYF	TGTGCCAGCAGAGTCCTGGGACAGGGCTACGAGCAGTACTTC
-	TRBJ1-6	TRBD1	TRBV6-2/TRBV6-3	CASLRDSLSPLHF	TGTGCCAGTCTACGGGACAGCCTTTCACCCCTCCACTTT
many	TRBJ2-3	TRBD1	TRBV7-3	CASSPTGGTDTQYF	TGTGCCAGCAGTCCGACAGGGGGCACAGATACGCAGTATTTT
-	TRBJ1-4	TRBD1	TRBV15	CATSRGWDSGNEKLFF	TGTGCCACCAGCAGAGGCTGGGACAGCGGTAATGAAAAACTGTTTTTT
few	TRBJ1-1	-	TRBV20-1	CSAREDGLNTEAFF	TGCAGTGCTAGAGAGGACGGATTGAACACTGAAGCTTTCTTT
few	TRBJ2-7	-	TRBV21-1	CASSKARQFYEQYF	TGTGCCAGCAGCAAAGCCCGACAGTTCTACGAGCAGTACTTC
-	TRBJ2-1	TRBD2	TRBV9	CASSVTSGGRNEQFF	TGTGCCAGCAGCGTGACTAGCGGAGGGAGGAATGAGCAGTTCTTC
once	TRBJ2-7	-	TRBV9	CASSVDGRHEQYF	TGTGCCAGCAGCGTTGACGGGCGACACGAGCAGTACTTC
-	TRBJ1-4	TRBD1	TRBV24-1	CATSEGQRYNEKLFF	TGTGCCACCAGTGAGGGACAGCGCTATAATGAAAAACTGTTTTTT
-	TRBJ2-6	TRBD1	TRBV30	CAWGDRVRAGANVLTF	TGTGCCTGGGGCGACAGGGTTCGTGCTGGGGCCAACGTCCTGACTTTC
many	TRBJ2-2	TRBD2	TRBV5-6	CASSVIAGGPGGELFF	TGTGCCAGCAGCGTGATCGCGGGGGGGCCTGGCGGGGAGCTGTTTTTT
-	TRBJ2-1	-	TRBV12-3/TRBV12-4	CASSLIGDDNEQFF	TGTGCCAGCAGTTTAATCGGGGACGACAATGAGCAGTTCTTC
-	TRBJ2-1	-	TRBV5-1	CASSEWWGTSSYNEQFF	TGCGCCAGCAGCGAGTGGTGGGGGACGAGCTCCTACAATGAGCAGTTCTTC
few	TRBJ2-7	-	TRBV20-1	CSARDQGAPIYEQYF	TGCAGTGCTAGAGATCAAGGGGCACCCATCTACGAGCAGTACTTC